A selection of T cell receptor beta chains follows, all from one sample in a study of OX40 agonist ivuxolimab in advanced cancers. The repertoire was sequenced with immunoSEQ multiplex PCR; TCRdb's copy has only in-frame clones and lacks some. The sample lists about 80,000 clones; about nine tenths were seen once. Sequences were derived from CD4+ or CD8+ T cells sorted from blood, sampled in a trial of the OX40 agonist ivuxolimab. All receptors derive from an adult with an advanced solid tumor such as melanoma, head and neck, liver or kidney cancer. The CDR3 runs from the conserved cysteine through the conserved F or W. A D gene is named only where the DNA matches it firmly.

V gene: TRBV7-2; J gene: TRBJ2-2; D gene: .; CDR3 protein: CATESDTGELFF; CDR3 DNA: TGTGCCACAGAGTCTGACACCGGGGAGCTGTTTTTT
V gene: TRBV5-4; J gene: TRBJ2-1; D gene: TRBD2; CDR3 protein: CASSPGLAPYNEQFF; CDR3 DNA: TGTGCCAGCAGCCCAGGACTAGCGCCGTACAATGAGCAGTTCTTC
V gene: TRBV5-1; J gene: TRBJ1-4; D gene: TRBD1; CDR3 protein: CASSRGLANEKLFF; CDR3 DNA: TGCGCCAGCAGCAGGGGGCTTGCTAATGAAAAACTGTTTTTT
V gene: TRBV9; J gene: TRBJ2-3; D gene: TRBD2; CDR3 protein: CASSVAGSGGTDTQYF; CDR3 DNA: TGTGCCAGCAGCGTAGCTGGAAGCGGGGGGACGGATACGCAGTATTTT
V gene: TRBV19; J gene: TRBJ1-5; D gene: .; CDR3 protein: CASTFDGSNQPQHF; CDR3 DNA: TGTGCCAGTACCTTCGACGGGAGCAATCAGCCCCAGCATTTT
V gene: TRBV9; J gene: TRBJ2-5; D gene: TRBD1; CDR3 protein: CASSPGQGETQYF; CDR3 DNA: TGTGCCAGCAGTCCGGGACAGGGAGAGACCCAGTACTTC
V gene: TRBV6-1; J gene: TRBJ1-2; D gene: .; CDR3 protein: CASSGDQDRAYGYTF; CDR3 DNA: TGTGCCAGCAGTGGAGACCAGGACAGAGCCTATGGCTACACCTTC
V gene: TRBV5-4; J gene: TRBJ2-7; D gene: TRBD2; CDR3 protein: CASSWWGTSGSYEQYF; CDR3 DNA: TGTGCCAGCAGCTGGTGGGGGACTAGCGGGAGCTACGAGCAGTACTTC
V gene: TRBV18; J gene: TRBJ1-4; D gene: .; CDR3 protein: CASSPRQAKEELFF; CDR3 DNA: TGTGCCAGCTCGCCAAGACAGGCCAAGGAGGAACTGTTTTTT
V gene: TRBV7-6; J gene: TRBJ2-3; D gene: .; CDR3 protein: CASSLGLSTDTQYF; CDR3 DNA: TGTGCCAGCAGCTTAGGTCTCTCCACAGATACGCAGTATTTT
V gene: TRBV19; J gene: TRBJ1-1; D gene: .; CDR3 protein: CASSIPPRTDRNTEAFF; CDR3 DNA: TGTGCCAGTAGTATCCCCCCCCGGACAGACCGCAACACTGAAGCTTTCTTT